What follows are 32 T cell receptor beta chains derived from one specimen sequenced in a study of regulatory T cells in long-lasting Graves disease. Noted time point: persistent/refractory GD, antithyroid drugs over 5 years with positive TRAb. The TCR library was prepared using RNA isolated from PBMCs. Libraries of TCR beta came from iRepertoire HTBI primers plus Arm-PCR of CDR3 regions. TCRdb re-analysed the multiplex PCR reads in MiXCR, keeping a single row per CDR3 protein. The table has 350,000 to 450,000 distinct CDR3 sequences, roughly 20% seen once; the top ten hold less than 25%. Sequenced material: peripheral blood mononuclear cells (PBMCs), taken when the disease was refractory, from a patient treated with antithyroid drugs. These TCRs come from a female donor with Graves disease.

This clonotype has ten or more counts. The CDR3 protein is CASSLSLTGSYEQYF. The CDR3 region has the DNA TGTGCCAGCAGTTTATCGTTGACAGGTTCCTACGAGCAGTACTTC. V and J are TRBV27 and TRBJ2-7; perhaps TRBD1 as D (6 bases). The CDR3 extends over 15 amino acids. V lost 0 bases and J lost 1, with 10 bases in between. Germline assignment: CDR1 MNHEY and CDR2 SMNVEV (reference sequence).

This clonotype occurred many times. V is TRBV2 and J is TRBJ1-1; D remains unclear. Germline lookup yields CDR1 SNHLY and CDR2 FYNNEI. The CDR3 has 11 residues. V gave up 7 bases and J gave up 7 bases, with 10 bases separating them. CDR3 sequence reads: CASKELGEAFF. The CDR3 DNA reads as TGTGCCAGCAAAGAGCTGGGTGAAGCTTTCTTT.

As to this clonotype: A clone one base away is much larger, so this may be a read error. The chain has TRBV20-1 and TRBJ2-5; TRBD1 might be the D (6 bases). The CDR3 is 13 residues long. The germline V gene encodes CDR1 DFQATT and CDR2 SNEGSKA (reference sequence). The CDR3 coding sequence is TGCAGTGCTAGAGCCCAGGGGAGAGAGACCCAGTGCTTC. The encoded protein is CSARAQGRETQCF.

The chain has TRBV10-3 and TRBJ2-2, with D unresolved. The length of the CDR3 is 13 residues. Germline-derived CDR1 and CDR2 are ENHRY and SYGVKD. The V end was cut by 9 bases, the J end by 3 bases, with 11 bases between. DNA of the CDR3: TGTGCCATTCAGGACGTTGACACCGGGGAGCTGTTTTTT. This encodes CAIQDVDTGELFF.

This clonotype was picked up a small number of times. The chain combines TRBV10-3 with TRBJ1-1; D ambiguous. Trimming left V 6 bases short and J 2 bases short, with 13 bases between. CDR1 is ENHRY and CDR2 is SYGVKD in the germline V gene. The CDR3 is made up of 14 amino acids. The CDR3 sequence is CAISLDAGNTEAFF. CDR3 DNA sequence: TGTGCCATCAGCTTAGATGCGGGCAACACTGAAGCTTTCTTT.

The chain has TRBV27 and TRBJ1-4; maybe TRBD1 (6 bases). The length of the CDR3 is 14 residues. V was shortened by 7 bases and J by 3 bases, with 12 bases between the two germline ends. CDR1 is MNHEY, CDR2 SMNVEV, per germline (reference sequence). The chain's CDR3 is CASITGWANEKLFF. The CDR3 DNA follows: TGTGCCAGCATTACAGGGTGGGCTAATGAAAAACTGTTTTTT. Supplemented by reference TRBV27 and TRBJ1-4, the full variable domain reads EAQVTQNPRYLITVTGKKLTVTCSQNMNHEYMSWYRQDPGLGLRQIYYSMNVEVTDKGDVPEGYKVSRKEKRNFPLILESPSPNQTSLYFCASITGWANEKLFFGSGTQLSVL.

Details on this clonotype: A much more abundant neighbour one base away suggests this may be a read error. The chain is built from TRBV7-2 and TRBJ2-5; TRBD1 or TRBD2 may be the D gene (5 bases each). Looked up from germline, CDR1 is SGHTA and CDR2 is FQGNSA. V lost 5 bases and J 1 base, leaving 14 bases between the germline ends. This CDR3 is 15 amino acids long. In DNA, the CDR3 is TGTGCCAGCAGCCCTGCACGAGGGGCCCAAGAGACCCAGTACTTC. It is translated as CASSPARGAQETQYF.

The V call is TRBV6-2 or TRBV6-3, the J call TRBJ1-2; no reliable D call. CDR1 is MNHEY, CDR2 SVGEGT, per germline. The germline V and J ends were trimmed by 0 bases and 6 bases, with 11 bases remaining between them. The CDR3 has 14 residues. CDR3 sequence reads: CASSYSIEGNGYTF. Written as DNA, the CDR3 is TGTGCCAGCAGTTACTCGATAGAAGGCAATGGCTACACCTTC.

With respect to this clonotype: A much larger clone lies one base from this, so it may be a read error. This rearrangement joins TRBV27 to TRBJ2-5; weak D call: TRBD2 (6 bases). Germline V lookup: CDR1 MNHEY, CDR2 SMNVEV (reference sequence). The ends were cut back, 10 bases at V and 3 bases at J, with 18 bases in the middle. CDR3 length equals 14 residues. The CDR3 region has the DNA TGTGCCAACGATAAAGCGGGCCTAAAAGAGACCCAGTACTTC. It codes for CANDKAGLKETQYF.

This clonotype turned up a few times. This sequence joins TRBV4-1 and TRBJ2-5, with D uncertain. V was trimmed by 8 bases and J by 1 base, leaving 17 bases between them. CDR1 is MGHRA and CDR2 is YSYEKL in the germline V gene. CDR3 length: 15 amino acids. This chain's CDR3 is CASQEELSPQETQYF. The CDR3 nucleotides read TGCGCCAGCCAAGAGGAGCTCAGCCCCCAAGAGACCCAGTACTTC.

This clonotype was seen only a few times. The chain combines TRBV12-5 with TRBJ2-2; 9 nucleotides align to TRBD2. The V gene end was trimmed by 3 bases and the J gene end by 2 bases; junction bases not matched to a gene: 4. The CDR3 covers 16 residues. Germline V gene sequence: CDR1 LGHNT, CDR2 FRNRAP. The CDR3 region is CASGFLAGRNTGELFF. CDR3 DNA: TGTGCTAGTGGTTTTCTAGCGGGGCGAAACACCGGGGAGCTGTTTTTT.

The chain combines TRBV6-1 with TRBJ1-3, with a weak D call TRBD1 (6 bases). The CDR3 consists of 16 residues. V gave up 1 base and J gave up 5 bases, with 15 bases separating them. Per germline, CDR1 MNHNS and CDR2 SASEGT. The CDR3 loop is CASSEDLAGVRNTIYF. The DNA for the CDR3 is TGTGCCAGCAGTGAAGATTTGGCAGGGGTGAGAAACACCATATATTTT.

Ten or more counts support this clonotype. The chain uses TRBV9 and TRBJ2-5; D gene ambiguous. With 3 bases removed from V and 4 bases from J, the gap between germline ends came to 13 bases. This CDR3 region has 14 residues. Germline V lookup: CDR1 SGDLS, CDR2 YYNGEE. The CDR3 loop reads CASSDRTRGETQYF. CDR3 DNA sequence: TGTGCCAGCAGCGACCGGACCCGAGGAGAGACCCAGTACTTC.

The chain's CDR3 is CASSSQLAGGSYEQYF. CDR3 nucleotides: TGTGCCAGCAGCTCGCAGTTAGCGGGAGGCTCCTACGAGCAGTACTTC. The chain recombines TRBV11-2 with TRBJ2-7; TRBD2 agrees at 10 bases. Losses at the gene ends were 4 bases for V and 0 bases for J; bases not matched to a gene: 6. The germline V gene encodes CDR1 SGHAT and CDR2 FQNNGV. The CDR3 is made up of 16 amino acids.

V gene TRBV25-1 combines with J gene TRBJ1-5; maybe TRBD1 (5 bases). This CDR3 has 13 amino acids. The V gene lost 8 bases and the J gene lost 5 bases, with 13 bases spanning the gap. Germline V gene sequence: CDR1 MGHDK, CDR2 SYGVNS. CDR3 amino acids: CASGAGGDQPQHF. In nucleotides, the CDR3 is TGTGCCAGCGGGGCTGGAGGGGATCAGCCCCAGCATTTT.

The chain has TRBV7-8 and TRBJ2-7; D is ambiguous. V was trimmed by 2 bases and J by 6 bases, leaving 14 bases between them. This CDR3 spans 14 amino acids. CDR1 is SGHVS and CDR2 is FQNEAQ in the germline V gene. The CDR3 protein is CASSLKATLGEQYF. CDR3 bases: TGTGCCAGCAGCTTAAAAGCGACTTTAGGCGAGCAGTACTTC.

Ten or more counts support this clonotype. The genes are TRBV28 and TRBJ1-2, with D unclear. The CDR3 sequence is 15 residues long. CDR1 is MDHEN, CDR2 SYDVKM, per germline. Trimming shortened V by 4 bases and J by 4 bases, and 16 bases separated the two germline ends. Here the CDR3 DNA reads TGTGCCAGCAGTTGGATTCGCGGACCGCGCTATGGCTACACCTTC. It encodes CASSWIRGPRYGYTF.

This clonotype was seen a handful of times. This chain joins TRBV27 and TRBJ1-6, with a weak D call TRBD1 (5 bases). The CDR3 runs to 15 residues. Trimming removed 5 bases at V and 4 bases at J, with 12 bases between. CDR1 and CDR2 from the germline V gene are MNHEY and SMNVEV (reference sequence). The CDR3 bases are TGTGCCAGCAGTCCCTTGGGGGAGTATAATTCACCCCTCCACTTT. Translated: CASSPLGEYNSPLHF.

This clonotype was counted only a few times. A single base separates this from a much larger clone, so it may be a read error. The chain has TRBV25-1 and TRBJ2-7; 11 positions agree with TRBD1. The trim removed 7 bases at V and 2 bases at J, leaving 4 bases unmatched. The CDR3 consists of 14 residues. Germline values: CDR1 MGHDK, CDR2 SYGVNS. For the CDR3, the DNA is TGTGCCAGCACCTCGGGACAGGGGGCCTACGAGCAGTACTTC. It is translated as CASTSGQGAYEQYF.

The CDR3 nucleotides read TGTGCCAGCAGATTACTAGCGGGAGAACAGAGGACCGGGGAGCTGTTTTTT. Its protein is CASRLLAGEQRTGELFF. This chain links TRBV6-1 with TRBJ2-2, with 11 bases identical to TRBD2. Germline V lookup: CDR1 MNHNS, CDR2 SASEGT. The CDR3 covers 17 residues. Unmatched junction bases numbered 11, after V lost 6 bases and J lost 5 bases.

Notes on this clonotype: With a much larger clone just one base away, this may be a read error. The chain is built from TRBV7-9 and TRBJ2-5, with 7 bases that match TRBD1. The V gene's germline CDR1 is SEHNR and CDR2 FQNEAQ (reference sequence). The CDR3 covers 14 residues. The CDR3 DNA reads TGTGCCAGCAGAGGACAGGTCGAATCGGAGACCCAGCACTTC. Its protein product is CASRGQVESETQHF.

This clonotype came up many times. The chain carries TRBV27 and TRBJ1-2; tentatively, D is TRBD1 (6 bases). The ends were cut back, 2 bases at V and 4 bases at J, with 14 bases in the middle. In germline, CDR1 is MNHEY, CDR2 SMNVEV (reference sequence). CDR3 length: 15 amino acids. The CDR3 coding sequence is TGTGCCAGCAGTTTAGATTATCAGGGGAGCTATGGCTACACCTTC. This encodes CASSLDYQGSYGYTF.

Many counts were recorded for this clonotype. The genes are TRBV7-8 and TRBJ2-5; weak D call: TRBD1 (6 bases). This CDR3 has 15 residues. Trimming took off 4 bases at V and 2 bases at J, with 14 bases between the two ends. The germline V gene encodes CDR1 SGHVS and CDR2 FQNEAQ. The DNA for the CDR3 is TGTGCCAGCAGCTCAACAGGGTTTCCTCAAGAGACCCAGTACTTC. Translating gives CASSSTGFPQETQYF.

This clonotype showed up just a few times. The chain joins TRBV16 to TRBJ1-1; D gene ambiguous. Germline CDR1 is KGHSY and CDR2 is FQNENV. CDR3 size: 15 residues. V was shortened by 1 base and J by 8 bases, with 17 bases between the two germline ends. The CDR3 nucleotides are TGTGCCAGCAGCCAATTAGAGACACCGGCAGACGAAGCTTTCTTT. This codes for CASSQLETPADEAFF.

The sample holds a few counts of this clonotype. This chain uses TRBV12-3 or TRBV12-4 with TRBJ2-2; possible D gene TRBD2, 5 bases. The CDR3 has 16 amino acids. The V gene lost 5 bases and the J gene lost 2 bases, with 15 bases spanning the gap. The CDR3 region is CASSLNLGRNTGELFF. The CDR3 coding sequence is TGTGCCAGCAGTCTAAACTTGGGGAGAAACACCGGGGAGCTGTTTTTT.

This clonotype was detected ten times or more. CDR3 region: CASSQIGQGQTYEQYF. The CDR3 bases are TGTGCCAGCAGCCAAATCGGACAGGGGCAGACCTACGAGCAGTACTTC. This chain links TRBV3-1 with TRBJ2-7; 9 nucleotides align to TRBD1. Germline CDR1 is LGHDT and CDR2 is YNNKEL (reference sequence). Germline trimming cut 2 bases from V and 2 bases from J; bases unmatched to any gene: 7. The CDR3 has 16 residues.

The table lists this clonotype with many counts. The gene calls are TRBV6-2 or TRBV6-3 and TRBJ2-5; TRBD2 agrees at 8 bases. V shed 2 bases and J 0 bases; nucleotides not matched to a gene: 2. The CDR3 totals 15 residues. Germline V gives CDR1 MNHEY, CDR2 SVGEGT. DNA of the CDR3: TGTGCCAGCAGTTACCCGGGAGGGTACCAAGAGACCCAGTACTTC. Protein sequence: CASSYPGGYQETQYF.

In this sample, this clonotype turned up many times. This chain uses TRBV6-1 with TRBJ2-5, with D unclear. V dropped 6 bases and J dropped 2 bases, with 13 bases sitting between them. Germline CDR1 reads MNHNS; CDR2 reads SASEGT. This CDR3 comprises 14 residues. The CDR3 bases are TGTGCCAGCAGAGGATGGCAGGAACAAGAGACCCAGTACTTC. It yields the protein CASRGWQEQETQYF.

Comments on this clonotype: This may stem from a read error, because a much larger clone lies one nucleotide away. The chain recombines TRBV7-2 with TRBJ1-2; the D gene is possibly TRBD1 (6 bases). Germline CDR1 and CDR2: SGHTA and FQGNSA. The CDR3 has 13 residues. With 6 bases removed from V and 4 bases from J, the gap between germline ends came to 12 bases. The CDR3 sequence: CASSARGAYGYTF. CDR3 nucleotides: TGTGCCAGCAGTGCGCGGGGGGCCTATGGCTACACCTTC.

The chain couples TRBV6-1 to TRBJ1-6; 8 bases match TRBD1. Per germline, CDR1 MNHNS and CDR2 SASEGT. This CDR3 contains 18 residues. Unmatched junction bases numbered 6, after V lost 2 bases and J lost 0 bases. For the CDR3, the DNA is TGTGCCAGCAGTGAACGAGGACAGGGACACTCCTATAATTCACCCCTCCACTTT. Translation gives CASSERGQGHSYNSPLHF.

This clonotype was seen repeatedly, ten times or more. This chain connects TRBV5-4 to TRBJ2-5, with TRBD2 identical over 10 bases. Looked up from germline, CDR1 is SGHNT and CDR2 is YYREEE (reference sequence). The CDR3 is 15 residues long. The V gene end was trimmed by 2 bases and the J gene end by 2 bases; junction bases not matched to a gene: 3. The CDR3: CASSLLAGSQETQYF. CDR3 nucleotide sequence: TGTGCCAGCAGCTTACTAGCGGGATCTCAAGAGACCCAGTACTTC.

This chain connects TRBV4-3 to TRBJ1-6, with a weak D call TRBD1 (5 bases). Trimming stripped 4 bases from V and 7 bases from J, with 14 bases between. Per the germline V gene, CDR1 is LGHNA and CDR2 is YSLEER. CDR3 length equals 15 residues. DNA for the CDR3: TGCGCCAGCAGCCCAGGTGGGGGACCCAATTCACCCCTCCACTTT. This translates into CASSPGGGPNSPLHF.